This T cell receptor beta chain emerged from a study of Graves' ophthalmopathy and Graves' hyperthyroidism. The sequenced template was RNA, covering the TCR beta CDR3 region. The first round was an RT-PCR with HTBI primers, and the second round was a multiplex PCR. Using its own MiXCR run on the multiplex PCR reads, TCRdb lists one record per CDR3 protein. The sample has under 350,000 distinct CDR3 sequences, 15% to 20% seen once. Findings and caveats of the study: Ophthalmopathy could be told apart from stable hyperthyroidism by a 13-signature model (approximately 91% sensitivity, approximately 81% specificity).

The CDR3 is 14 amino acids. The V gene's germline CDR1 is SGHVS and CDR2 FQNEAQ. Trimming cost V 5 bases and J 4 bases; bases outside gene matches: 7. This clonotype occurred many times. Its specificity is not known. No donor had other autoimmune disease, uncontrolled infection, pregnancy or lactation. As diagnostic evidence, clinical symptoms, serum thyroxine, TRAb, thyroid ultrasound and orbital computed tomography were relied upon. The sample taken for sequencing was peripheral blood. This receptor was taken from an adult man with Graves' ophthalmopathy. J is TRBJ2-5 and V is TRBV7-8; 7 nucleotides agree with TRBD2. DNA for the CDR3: TGTGCCAGCAGCCCCCAAGGGAGGGGAGAGACCCAGTACTTC. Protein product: CASSPQGRGETQYF. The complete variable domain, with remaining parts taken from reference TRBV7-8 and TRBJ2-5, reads GAGVSQSPRYKVAKRGQDVALRCDPISGHVSLFWYQQALGQGPEFLTYFQNEAQLDKSGLPSDRFFAERPEGSVSTLKIQRTQQEDSAVYLCASSPQGRGETQYFGPGTRLLVL.